This T cell receptor beta chain derives from a study of blood T cell repertoires in COVID-19. Overall study context: The analysed material was cDNA or gDNA that came from T cells, B-cell-depleted T cells, or PBMCs.

As processed by the authors: Quantification of nucleated cells was approximated via reference gene primer amplification. Only in-frame clones appear in the TCRdb table, and some are missing; sequencing was by immunoSEQ multiplex PCR. The V and J calls and the clone size are those of that table, but D and trimming were determined from the DNA. The table has approximately 85,000 clones, 89% seen once. The V and J ends lost 1 base and 8 bases, in that order; junction bases with no gene match: 8. The CDR3 consists of 15 residues. Germline-derived CDR1 and CDR2 are SGDLS and YYNGEE. The clonotype comes from a man between 45 and 60 years old with acute or convalescent COVID-19. This chain connects TRBV9 to TRBJ2-1, with 8 bases matching TRBD2. Sequencing input: peripheral blood. The CDR3 loop is CASSVFSAGVDEQFF. In nucleotides, the CDR3 is TGTGCCAGCAGCGTATTCTCAGCGGGAGTAGATGAGCAGTTCTTC.